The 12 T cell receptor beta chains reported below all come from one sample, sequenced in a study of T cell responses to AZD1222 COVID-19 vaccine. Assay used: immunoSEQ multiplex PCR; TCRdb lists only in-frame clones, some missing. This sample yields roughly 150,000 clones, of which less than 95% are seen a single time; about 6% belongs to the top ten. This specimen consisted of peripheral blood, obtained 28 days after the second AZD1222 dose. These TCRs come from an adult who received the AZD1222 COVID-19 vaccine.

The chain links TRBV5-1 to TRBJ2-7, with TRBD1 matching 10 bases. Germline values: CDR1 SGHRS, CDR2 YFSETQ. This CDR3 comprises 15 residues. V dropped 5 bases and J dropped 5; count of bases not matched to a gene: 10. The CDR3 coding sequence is TGCGCCAGCAGGCGGACAGGGGGTCCCGTGAACGAGCAGTACTTC. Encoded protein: CASRRTGGPVNEQYF.

The CDR3 protein is CASSSLRGGEYYGYTF. CDR3 DNA: TGTGCCAGCAGCTCCCTGAGGGGGGGCGAGTACTATGGCTACACCTTC. V and J are TRBV11-2 and TRBJ1-2; D possibly corresponds to TRBD1 (6 bases). CDR3 length: 16 residues. V was trimmed by 4 bases and J by 3 bases, leaving 18 bases between them. CDR1 and CDR2 from the germline V gene are SGHAT and FQNNGV.

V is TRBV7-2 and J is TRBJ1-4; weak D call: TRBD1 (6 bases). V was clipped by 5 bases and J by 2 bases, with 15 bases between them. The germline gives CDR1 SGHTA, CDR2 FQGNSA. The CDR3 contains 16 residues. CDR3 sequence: CASSKDPGGTNEKLFF. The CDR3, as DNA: TGTGCCAGCAGCAAAGACCCGGGGGGCACTAATGAAAAACTGTTTTTT.

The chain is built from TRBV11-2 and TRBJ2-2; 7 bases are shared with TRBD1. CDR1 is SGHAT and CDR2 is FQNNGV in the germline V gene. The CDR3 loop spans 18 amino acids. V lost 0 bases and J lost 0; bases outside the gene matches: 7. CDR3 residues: CASSLDFRQGANTGELFF. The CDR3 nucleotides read TGTGCCAGCAGCTTAGATTTCCGACAGGGAGCGAACACCGGGGAGCTGTTTTTT.

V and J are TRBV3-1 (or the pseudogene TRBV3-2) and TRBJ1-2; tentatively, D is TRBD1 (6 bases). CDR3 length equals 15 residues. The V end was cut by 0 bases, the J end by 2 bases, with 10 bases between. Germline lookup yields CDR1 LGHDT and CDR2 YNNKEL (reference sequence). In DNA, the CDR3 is TGTGCCAGCAGCCAAGAGGGCAGGGGAAACTATGGCTACACCTTC. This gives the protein CASSQEGRGNYGYTF.

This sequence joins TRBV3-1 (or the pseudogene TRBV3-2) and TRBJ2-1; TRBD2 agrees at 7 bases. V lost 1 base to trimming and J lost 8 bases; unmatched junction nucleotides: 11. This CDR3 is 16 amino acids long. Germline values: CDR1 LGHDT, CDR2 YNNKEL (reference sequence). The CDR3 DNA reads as TGTGCCAGCAGCCAAGGTTGGGGCGGGAGTTGGGATGAGCAGTTCTTC. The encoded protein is CASSQGWGGSWDEQFF.

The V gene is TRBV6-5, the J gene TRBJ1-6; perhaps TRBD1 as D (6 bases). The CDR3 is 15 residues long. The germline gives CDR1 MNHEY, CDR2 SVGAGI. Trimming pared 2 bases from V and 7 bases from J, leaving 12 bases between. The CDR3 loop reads CASSYRDMGNSPLHF. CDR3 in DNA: TGTGCCAGCAGTTACCGGGACATGGGCAATTCACCCCTCCACTTT.

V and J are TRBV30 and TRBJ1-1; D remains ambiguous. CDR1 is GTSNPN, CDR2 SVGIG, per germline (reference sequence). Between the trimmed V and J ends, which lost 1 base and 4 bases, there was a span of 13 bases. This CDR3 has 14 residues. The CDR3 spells CAWSAVLGGTEAFF. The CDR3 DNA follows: TGTGCCTGGAGTGCCGTCCTGGGTGGCACTGAAGCTTTCTTT.

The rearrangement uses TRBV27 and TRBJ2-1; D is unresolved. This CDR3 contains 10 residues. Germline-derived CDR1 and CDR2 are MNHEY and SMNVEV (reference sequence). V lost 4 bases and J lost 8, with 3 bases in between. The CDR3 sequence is CASSSDEQFF. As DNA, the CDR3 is TGTGCCAGCAGTTCCGATGAGCAGTTCTTC.

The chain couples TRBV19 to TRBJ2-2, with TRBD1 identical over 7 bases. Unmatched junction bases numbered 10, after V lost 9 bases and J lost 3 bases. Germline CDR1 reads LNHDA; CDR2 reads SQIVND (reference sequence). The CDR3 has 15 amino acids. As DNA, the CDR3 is TGTGCCAGCCTGCCGACAGGGAGTTACACCGGGGAGCTGTTTTTT. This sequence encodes CASLPTGSYTGELFF. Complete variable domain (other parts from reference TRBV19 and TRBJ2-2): DGGITQSPKYLFRKEGQNVTLSCEQNLNHDAMYWYRQDPGQGLRLIYYSQIVNDFQKGDIAEGYSVSREKKESFPLTVTSAQKNPTAFYLCASLPTGSYTGELFFGEGSRLTVL.

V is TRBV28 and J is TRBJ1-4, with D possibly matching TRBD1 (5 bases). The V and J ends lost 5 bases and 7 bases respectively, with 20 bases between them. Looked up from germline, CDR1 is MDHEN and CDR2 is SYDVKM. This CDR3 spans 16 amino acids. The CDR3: CASSPGLTQRGEKLFF. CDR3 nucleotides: TGTGCCAGCAGTCCGGGACTCACCCAGAGGGGTGAAAAACTGTTTTTT.

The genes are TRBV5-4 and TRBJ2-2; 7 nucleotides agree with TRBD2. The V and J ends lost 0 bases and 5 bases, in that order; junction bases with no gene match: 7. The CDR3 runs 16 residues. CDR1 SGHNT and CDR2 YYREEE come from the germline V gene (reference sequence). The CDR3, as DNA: TGTGCCAGCAGCTTGGCGGGGGGACGAAGTACCGGGGAGCTGTTTTTT. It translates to CASSLAGGRSTGELFF.